This passage covers 9 T cell receptor beta chains from one sample sequenced in a study of blood T cells in healthy people across ages. The second PCR ran about 6 to 12 cycles with a sample-barcoded 5' primer and J-beta primers. A single record per CDR3 protein comes from TCRdb applying MiXCR to the 5' RACE reads. The table has about 1.6 million distinct CDR3 sequences, roughly a third seen once; the top ten hold about 11%. The specimen was blood. The receptor set was obtained from a woman aged 30 to 39 in good health.

This clonotype was counted a few times. This sequence joins TRBV20-1 and TRBJ2-1; perhaps TRBD2 as D (6 bases). Per germline, CDR1 DFQATT and CDR2 SNEGSKA (reference sequence). This CDR3 spans 14 amino acids. Trimming stripped 3 bases from V and 6 bases from J, with 15 bases between. The CDR3: CSASPARGLNEQFF. CDR3 in DNA: TGCAGTGCTAGCCCCGCGCGGGGACTCAATGAGCAGTTCTTC.

The gene calls are TRBV4-1 and TRBJ2-5, with 11 positions matching TRBD2. The J segment lost 7 bases and the V segment lost 4 bases, leaving 8 bases of the junction unmatched. The V gene's germline CDR1 is MGHRA and CDR2 YSYEKL. This CDR3 is built from 15 residues. The CDR3 DNA follows: TGCGCCAGCAGCCCAATTTCCACTAGCGGGGGGACCCAGTACTTC. Protein product: CASSPISTSGGTQYF.

The chain combines TRBV12-3 or TRBV12-4 with TRBJ2-7; TRBD1 might be the D (7 bases). The CDR3 runs 15 residues. Trimming left V 2 bases short and J 1 base short, with 12 bases between. The CDR3 protein is CASSLIRGVSYEQYF. CDR3 DNA: TGTGCCAGCAGTTTAATCAGGGGGGTATCCTACGAGCAGTACTTC.

V gene TRBV3-1 combines with J gene TRBJ1-2; no firm D call. This CDR3 is 13 amino acids long. CDR1 is LGHDT, CDR2 YNNKEL, per germline (reference sequence). Trimming removed 8 bases at V and 8 bases at J, with 18 bases between. As DNA, the CDR3 is TGTGCCAGCGGCTATCAGACCAGGAGCGGCTACACCTTC. The encoded protein is CASGYQTRSGYTF.

Only a few counts were recorded for this clonotype. The V gene is TRBV5-4, the J gene TRBJ2-7; TRBD1 is a possible D gene (5 bases). Germline V CDR1 and CDR2: SGHNT, YYREEE (reference sequence). The CDR3 contains 14 residues. Trimming pared 0 bases from V and 7 bases from J, leaving 14 bases between. The CDR3 coding sequence is TGTGCCAGCAGCTTGGGGGGCGAGGCTGGAGAGCAGTACTTC. Translated: CASSLGGEAGEQYF.

This clonotype was seen only a few times. Here the CDR3 reads CASRTGMGTDTQYF. The CDR3 DNA reads TGTGCCAGTAGGACAGGGATGGGAACAGATACGCAGTATTTT. The chain couples TRBV19 to TRBJ2-3, with 7 bases aligning to TRBD1. CDR1 and CDR2 (germline): LNHDA, SQIVND (reference sequence). V gave up 6 bases and J gave up 3 bases; unmatched junction bases: 6. CDR3 length: 14 amino acids.

This chain links TRBV10-1 with TRBJ2-3; 8 positions agree with TRBD2. J was trimmed by 4 bases and V by 7 bases; bases with no gene match: 4. In germline, CDR1 is WNHNN, CDR2 SYGVQD (reference sequence). This CDR3 spans 13 amino acids. Here the CDR3 reads CASTGTSSDTQYF. As DNA, the CDR3 is TGCGCCAGCACTGGGACTAGTTCAGATACGCAGTATTTT.

For the CDR3, the DNA is TGTGCCAGCAGCTTAGCAGGGGGCGGGAGCCTCAATGAGCAGTTCTTC. It is translated as CASSLAGGGSLNEQFF. The chain employs TRBV7-2 and TRBJ2-1; the D call may be TRBD1 or TRBD2 (7 bases each). Trimming shortened V by 0 bases and J by 6 bases, and 15 bases separated the two germline ends. Germline assignment: CDR1 SGHTA and CDR2 FQGNSA. The CDR3 spans 16 residues.

This clonotype was found a few times. The chain uses TRBV6-1 and TRBJ1-5; 7 bases fit TRBD1. The ends lost 5 bases at V and 6 bases at J; junction bases unmatched: 7. This CDR3 has 14 residues. The germline V gene encodes CDR1 MNHNS and CDR2 SASEGT. Here the CDR3 reads CASSMGQRPQPQHF. The DNA of the CDR3 is TGTGCCAGCAGTATGGGACAGAGGCCTCAGCCCCAGCATTTT.